One and the same sample provided the 29 T cell receptor beta chains below, sequenced in a study of T cells in localized non-small cell lung cancer. Only in-frame clones appear in the TCRdb table, and some are missing; sequencing was by immunoSEQ multiplex PCR. The sample includes roughly 25,000 clones, around 81% of them seen just once. The specimen comprised PBMCs, sampled before any cancer treatment. Source of these receptors: a man aged 40 to 75 with stage II lung adenocarcinoma.

The gene calls are TRBV19 and TRBJ1-1; D is perhaps TRBD1 (5 bases). Trimming pared 1 base from V and 4 bases from J, leaving 10 bases between. The germline gives CDR1 LNHDA, CDR2 SQIVND (reference sequence). This CDR3 is built from 14 residues. The CDR3 spells CASSIGSGGTEAFF. The CDR3 DNA reads TGTGCCAGTAGTATAGGATCCGGGGGCACTGAAGCTTTCTTT.

The chain joins TRBV7-9 to TRBJ1-6; D is uncertain. The CDR3 has 14 amino acids. V was shortened by 2 bases and J by 4 bases, with 6 bases between the two germline ends. CDR1 and CDR2 from the germline V gene are SEHNR and FQNEAQ (reference sequence). CDR3 nucleotide sequence: TGTGCCAGCAGCTTACAGCAGTATAATTCACCCCTCCACTTT. Its protein product is CASSLQQYNSPLHF. Full variable domain (outside the CDR3, taken from reference TRBV7-9 and TRBJ1-6): DTGVSQNPRHKITKRGQNVTFRCDPISEHNRLYWYRQTLGQGPEFLTYFQNEAQLEKSRLLSDRFSAERPKGSFSTLEIQRTEQGDSAMYLCASSLQQYNSPLHFGNGTRLTVT.

The V and J genes are TRBV9 and TRBJ1-1; possibly TRBD1 for D (5 bases). Trimming removed 0 bases at V and 3 bases at J, with 6 bases between. This CDR3 spans 13 amino acids. The germline CDR1 and CDR2 sequences are SGDLS and YYNGEE. This CDR3 reads CASSVGGYTEAFF. The CDR3 nucleotides are TGTGCCAGCAGCGTAGGGGGGTACACTGAAGCTTTCTTT.

The rearrangement joins TRBV6-1 to TRBJ1-5; D gene unclear. Trimming took off 3 bases at V and 0 bases at J, with 9 bases between the two ends. CDR1 is MNHNS, CDR2 SASEGT, per germline. The CDR3 consists of 15 residues. The CDR3 reads CASSDIGYSNQPQHF. The CDR3 nucleotides are TGTGCCAGCAGTGATATCGGCTATAGCAATCAGCCCCAGCATTTT.

This clone has only one observation. This chain uses TRBV7-8 with TRBJ1-3; perhaps TRBD1 as D (6 bases). Per germline, CDR1 SGHVS and CDR2 FQNEAQ. The V end lost 4 bases, the J end lost 0 bases, and 13 bases lay between the germline ends. This CDR3 has 16 amino acids. CDR3 residues: CASSSGQTFSGNTIYF. The CDR3 coding sequence is TGTGCCAGCAGCTCAGGACAGACTTTCTCTGGAAACACCATATATTTT.

The chain combines TRBV27 with TRBJ2-7; possible D gene TRBD1, 6 bases. The germline V gene has CDR1 MNHEY and CDR2 SMNVEV (reference sequence). V was cut by 5 bases and J by 1 base, with 6 bases left in between. The CDR3 has 12 amino acids. This CDR3 is CASSTGSYEQYF. The CDR3 DNA follows: TGTGCCAGCAGTACAGGGTCCTACGAGCAGTACTTC.

The chain employs TRBV5-4 and TRBJ1-6, with 8 bases aligning to TRBD1. Trimming cost V 4 bases and J 10 bases; bases outside gene matches: 7. Germline V CDR1 and CDR2: SGHNT, YYREEE (reference sequence). The CDR3 is made up of 14 amino acids. This chain's CDR3 is CASSLGQDSSPLHF. The CDR3 DNA reads TGTGCCAGCAGCCTGGGACAGGATAGCTCACCCCTCCACTTT.

This chain uses TRBV7-9 with TRBJ2-2; 10 bases are a match to TRBD2. V was pared by 6 bases and J by 2 bases, with 9 bases of the junction left unmatched. The CDR3 is 17 amino acids. CDR1 is SEHNR, CDR2 FQNEAQ, per germline (reference sequence). The CDR3 region is CASRGLAALYNTGELFF. The DNA of the CDR3 is TGTGCCAGCAGAGGACTAGCGGCGCTTTACAACACCGGGGAGCTGTTTTTT.

V usage is TRBV7-9 and J usage is TRBJ1-5; D may be TRBD1 (5 bases). CDR1 is SEHNR and CDR2 is FQNEAQ in the germline V gene (reference sequence). The CDR3 sequence is 14 residues long. V gave up 0 bases and J gave up 12 bases, with 15 bases separating them. DNA of the CDR3: TGTGCCAGCAGCTTAGCGGAGGGTCCGGGACTCCAGCATTTT. This sequence encodes CASSLAEGPGLQHF.

The CDR3, as DNA: TGTGCCAGCAGCCAAAATGTTGGCTATGGCTACACCTTC. It yields the protein CASSQNVGYGYTF. The chain has TRBV11-3 and TRBJ1-2; D unclear. Germline V gene data show CDR1 as SGHNT and CDR2 as YENEEA. CDR3 size: 13 residues. Deletions cut 5 bases from V and 4 bases from J, with 11 bases between. Together with reference TRBV11-3 and TRBJ1-2, the CDR3 gives the full variable domain: EAGVVQSPRYKIIEKKQPVAFWCNPISGHNTLYWYLQNLGQGPELLIRYENEEAVDDSQLPKDRFSAERLKGVDSTLKIQPAELGDSAVYLCASSQNVGYGYTFGSGTRLTVV.

The J gene is TRBJ1-2, the V gene TRBV7-8, with a tentative D call TRBD1 (5 bases). This CDR3 is 13 amino acids long. V was clipped by 2 bases and J by 2 bases, with 6 bases between them. Germline values: CDR1 SGHVS, CDR2 FQNEAQ. The CDR3 nucleotides read TGTGCCAGCAGCTTAAGACAGAACTATGGCTACACCTTC. This codes for CASSLRQNYGYTF.

The chain is built from TRBV2 and TRBJ1-1, with 8 nucleotides matching TRBD1. Germline V gene sequence: CDR1 SNHLY, CDR2 FYNNEI. The trim removed 6 bases at V and 0 bases at J, leaving 6 bases unmatched. CDR3 size: 15 residues. The CDR3 nucleotides are TGTGCCAGCAGGGAGGACAGGGCAATGAACACTGAAGCTTTCTTT. Translation: CASREDRAMNTEAFF.

The chain is built from TRBV11-3 and TRBJ2-7, with D possibly TRBD2 on 6 matching bases. The CDR3 spans 13 residues. CDR1 is SGHNT, CDR2 YENEEA, per germline. Trimming took 5 bases from V and 2 from J, leaving 10 bases between them. DNA for the CDR3: TGTGCCAGCAGCCCGCCGGGAGCCTACGAGCAGTACTTC. Translating gives CASSPPGAYEQYF.

This chain connects TRBV5-1 to TRBJ2-7; D is possibly TRBD1 (6 bases). The CDR3 is 16 amino acids. V lost 0 bases and J lost 5, with 18 bases in between. Germline assignment: CDR1 SGHRS and CDR2 YFSETQ. Here the CDR3 reads CASSLVGASGVDEQYF. The CDR3 nucleotides are TGCGCCAGCAGCTTGGTTGGGGCCTCAGGGGTTGACGAGCAGTACTTC.

The rearrangement joins TRBV19 to TRBJ1-4; the D gene is possibly TRBD1 (5 bases). The germline V gene has CDR1 LNHDA and CDR2 SQIVND (reference sequence). This CDR3 has 14 amino acids. Trimming cost V 10 bases and J 6 bases, with 18 bases left between them. The CDR3 DNA is TGTGCCACAGCCTTCCGGGACGGCGATGAAAAACTGTTTTTT. As protein: CATAFRDGDEKLFF.

Judged by abundance, this clone is medium-sized. The chain has TRBV29-1 and TRBJ1-1; no clear D. Germline V CDR1 and CDR2: SQVTM, ANQGSEA. The CDR3 has 11 residues. Trimming removed 4 bases from V and 3 bases from J, with 6 bases in between. This chain's CDR3 is CSVVPDTEAFF. The CDR3 coding sequence is TGCAGCGTTGTACCCGACACTGAAGCTTTCTTT.

The chain links TRBV9 to TRBJ2-2; no definite D call. V was clipped by 0 bases and J by 4 bases, with 13 bases between them. Germline V gene data show CDR1 as SGDLS and CDR2 as YYNGEE. The CDR3 covers 16 residues. In DNA form, the CDR3 reads TGTGCCAGCAGCGTAGGCGGCACTTCGGGCACCGGGGAGCTGTTTTTT. Translating it yields CASSVGGTSGTGELFF.

This sequence joins TRBV18 and TRBJ1-1; 8 nucleotides match TRBD1. Germline V gives CDR1 KGHSH, CDR2 LQKENI. With 1 base clipped from V and 1 base from J, the junction kept 2 bases outside the gene matches. The CDR3 has 15 amino acids. For the CDR3, the DNA is TGTGCCAGCTCACCACAACAGGGGGAGAACACTGAAGCTTTCTTT. Translated: CASSPQQGENTEAFF.

Of note for this clone: Other DNA sequences within the sample encode an identical CDR3. The chain is built from TRBV18 and TRBJ2-2; the D gene is possibly TRBD1 (5 bases). CDR1 and CDR2 from the germline V gene are KGHSH and LQKENI. This CDR3 is built from 14 residues. Trimming removed 3 bases at V and 1 base at J, with 6 bases between. DNA of the CDR3: TGTGCCAGCTCACCCGGACAGAACACCGGGGAGCTGTTTTTT. The encoded protein is CASSPGQNTGELFF.

The chain couples TRBV19 to TRBJ1-4; TRBD1 agrees at 8 bases. Looked up from germline, CDR1 is LNHDA and CDR2 is SQIVND (reference sequence). V lost 7 bases to trimming and J lost 8 bases; unmatched junction nucleotides: 9. This CDR3 is 14 amino acids long. The CDR3 here is CASTGGAGREKLFF. The CDR3 coding sequence is TGTGCCAGTACAGGGGGCGCGGGGCGAGAAAAACTGTTTTTT.

The chain joins TRBV27 to TRBJ1-1; perhaps TRBD1 as D (6 bases). Trimming stripped 3 bases from V and 0 bases from J, with 8 bases between. The CDR3 is made up of 14 amino acids. Germline values: CDR1 MNHEY, CDR2 SMNVEV (reference sequence). CDR3 sequence (DNA): TGTGCCAGCAGTTTTGGGGGCTTGAACACTGAAGCTTTCTTT. Its translation: CASSFGGLNTEAFF.

CDR3 region: CASSLLVEETQYF. DNA of the CDR3: TGCGCCAGCAGCTTGTTGGTAGAAGAGACCCAGTACTTC. The chain joins TRBV5-1 to TRBJ2-5; D ambiguous. The V end was cut by 1 base, the J end by 3 bases, with 7 bases between. In germline, CDR1 is SGHRS, CDR2 YFSETQ. The CDR3 sequence is 13 residues long.

The DNA for the CDR3 is TGTGCCAGCAGTCTCACTAGCGGGGGGTACAATGAGCAGTTCTTC. Amino acids: CASSLTSGGYNEQFF. The chain combines TRBV11-3 with TRBJ2-1, with 12 nucleotides matching TRBD2. The CDR3 loop spans 15 amino acids. Germline assignment: CDR1 SGHNT and CDR2 YENEEA. The V gene end was trimmed by 6 bases and the J gene end by 4 bases; junction bases not matched to a gene: 4.

The chain is built from TRBV7-2 and TRBJ2-7; 13 nucleotides line up with TRBD2. CDR1 SGHTA and CDR2 FQGNSA come from the germline V gene. V dropped 3 bases and J dropped 5; count of bases not matched to a gene: 16. This CDR3 comprises 19 residues. DNA for the CDR3: TGTGCCAGCAGCTTTACCCTCGGACTAGCGGGGGCCCGTGGAGACGAGCAGTACTTC. Its protein is CASSFTLGLAGARGDEQYF.

This sequence joins TRBV25-1 and TRBJ2-3, with D unclear. Germline V gene sequence: CDR1 MGHDK, CDR2 SYGVNS. The CDR3 has 13 amino acids. The V and J ends lost 1 base and 4 bases respectively, with 6 bases between them. CDR3 loop: CASSEFPADTQYF. The CDR3 coding sequence is TGTGCCAGCAGTGAATTTCCCGCAGATACGCAGTATTTT.

This chain connects TRBV19 to TRBJ2-1; TRBD2 matches at 10 bases. With V trimmed by 6 bases and J by 7 bases, 9 bases remained unmatched. Germline CDR1 LNHDA, CDR2 SQIVND (reference sequence). This CDR3 comprises 15 residues. CDR3 amino acids: CASRSLSGRKNEQFF. CDR3 nucleotides: TGTGCCAGTAGATCTCTTAGCGGGAGGAAAAATGAGCAGTTCTTC. The full variable domain, rest sourced from reference TRBV19 and TRBJ2-1, is DGGITQSPKYLFRKEGQNVTLSCEQNLNHDAMYWYRQDPGQGLRLIYYSQIVNDFQKGDIAEGYSVSREKKESFPLTVTSAQKNPTAFYLCASRSLSGRKNEQFFGPGTRLTVL.

The chain couples TRBV27 to TRBJ1-2, with a weak D call TRBD1 (5 bases). The V end was cut by 4 bases, the J end by 0 bases, with 9 bases between. The CDR3 is 14 residues long. In germline, CDR1 is MNHEY, CDR2 SMNVEV (reference sequence). In DNA, the CDR3 is TGTGCCAGCAGTTCTTTGACAGCTAACTATGGCTACACCTTC. It encodes CASSSLTANYGYTF.

This chain uses TRBV25-1 with TRBJ2-2; TRBD1 is a possible D gene (6 bases). The germline V gene has CDR1 MGHDK and CDR2 SYGVNS. This CDR3 is 15 amino acids long. V lost 4 bases and J lost 5, with 14 bases in between. CDR3 in amino acids: CASSASGTKTGELFF. CDR3 DNA: TGTGCCAGCAGTGCCTCCGGGACAAAGACCGGGGAGCTGTTTTTT.

The V and J genes are TRBV25-1 and TRBJ2-5; the D is unclear. Trimming pared 4 bases from V and 5 bases from J, leaving 17 bases between. CDR1 and CDR2 from the germline V gene are MGHDK and SYGVNS. CDR3 length equals 15 residues. The CDR3 sequence: CASSARNIVAETQYF. The CDR3 coding sequence is TGTGCCAGCAGTGCGAGGAACATAGTGGCGGAGACCCAGTACTTC.